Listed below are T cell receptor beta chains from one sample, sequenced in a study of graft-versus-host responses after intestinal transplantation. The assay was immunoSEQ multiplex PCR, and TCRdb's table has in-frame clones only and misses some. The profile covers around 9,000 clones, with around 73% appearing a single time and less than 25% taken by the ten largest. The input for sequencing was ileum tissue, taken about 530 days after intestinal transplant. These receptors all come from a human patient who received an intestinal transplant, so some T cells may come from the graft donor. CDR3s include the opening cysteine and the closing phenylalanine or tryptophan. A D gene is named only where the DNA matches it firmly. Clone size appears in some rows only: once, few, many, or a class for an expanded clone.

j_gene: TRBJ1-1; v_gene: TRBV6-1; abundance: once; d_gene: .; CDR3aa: CASGTWSGTEAFF; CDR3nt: TGTGCCAGCGGCACCTGGTCGGGGACTGAAGCTTTCTTT
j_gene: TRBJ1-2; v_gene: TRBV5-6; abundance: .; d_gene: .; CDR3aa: CASSFPLLGDGYTF; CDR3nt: TGTGCCAGCAGCTTTCCCCTCTTGGGAGATGGCTACACCTTC
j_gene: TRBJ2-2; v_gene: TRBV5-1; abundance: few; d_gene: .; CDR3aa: CASSLALEAGELFF; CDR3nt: TGCGCCAGCAGCTTGGCTTTAGAGGCCGGGGAGCTGTTTTTT
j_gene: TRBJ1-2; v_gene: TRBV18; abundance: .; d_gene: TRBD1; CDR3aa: CASSSGTGDPLRGYTF; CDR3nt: TGTGCCAGCTCTTCCGGGACAGGGGACCCTTTACGTGGCTACACCTTC
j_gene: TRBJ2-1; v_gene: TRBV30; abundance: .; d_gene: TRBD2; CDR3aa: CAWSKLAGGFGEQFF; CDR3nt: TGTGCCTGGAGTAAGTTAGCGGGGGGGTTTGGTGAGCAGTTCTTC
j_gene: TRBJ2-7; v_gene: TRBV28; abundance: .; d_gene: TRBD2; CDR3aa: CASSPGTSGLYEQYF; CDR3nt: TGTGCCAGCAGTCCCGGGACTAGCGGGCTTTACGAGCAGTACTTC
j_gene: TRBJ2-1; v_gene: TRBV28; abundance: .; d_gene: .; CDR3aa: CASKTGISYNEQFF; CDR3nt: TGTGCCAGCAAAACAGGGATCTCCTACAATGAGCAGTTCTTC
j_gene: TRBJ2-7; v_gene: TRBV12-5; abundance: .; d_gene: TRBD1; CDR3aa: CASGLRWDRPYEQYF; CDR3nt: TGTGCTAGTGGTTTGAGGTGGGACAGACCCTACGAGCAGTACTTC
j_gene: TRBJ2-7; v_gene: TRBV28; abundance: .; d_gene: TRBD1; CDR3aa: CASYNTGTGSYEQYF; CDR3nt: TGTGCCAGCTATAACACCGGGACAGGGTCCTACGAGCAGTACTTC
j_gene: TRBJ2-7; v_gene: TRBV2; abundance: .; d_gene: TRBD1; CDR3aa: CASSEYDRVVGEQYF; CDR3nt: TGTGCCAGCAGTGAATACGACAGGGTGGTGGGCGAGCAGTACTTC
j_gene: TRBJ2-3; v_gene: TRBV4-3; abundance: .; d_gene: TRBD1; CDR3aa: CASSQDRQGAGTQYF; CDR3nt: TGCGCCAGCAGCCAAGATCGCCAGGGGGCCGGTACGCAGTATTTT
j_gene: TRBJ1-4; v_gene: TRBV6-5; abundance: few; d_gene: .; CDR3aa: CASSYGTTNEKLFF; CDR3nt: TGTGCCAGCAGTTACGGGACTACTAATGAAAAACTGTTTTTT
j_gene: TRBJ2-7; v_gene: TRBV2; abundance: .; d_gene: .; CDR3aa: CASSVWGFGLLGYEQYF; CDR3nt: TGTGCCAGCAGTGTATGGGGGTTCGGGCTACTGGGTTACGAGCAGTACTTC
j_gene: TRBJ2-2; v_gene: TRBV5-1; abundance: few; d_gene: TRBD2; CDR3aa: CASRTSGRDTGELFF; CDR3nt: TGCGCCAGTCGGACTAGCGGGAGAGACACCGGGGAGCTGTTTTTT
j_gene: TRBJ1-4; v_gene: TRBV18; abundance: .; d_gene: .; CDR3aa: CASSPPLAGFGEKLFF; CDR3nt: TGTGCCAGCTCACCACCCCTCGCAGGGTTTGGTGAAAAACTGTTTTTT
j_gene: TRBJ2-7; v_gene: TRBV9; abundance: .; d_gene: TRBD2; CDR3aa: CASSPPAGTSGGYEQYF; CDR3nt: TGTGCCAGCAGCCCACCAGCCGGGACTAGCGGGGGCTACGAGCAGTACTTC
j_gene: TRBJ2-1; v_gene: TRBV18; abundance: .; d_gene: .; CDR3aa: CASSPDFLNEQFF; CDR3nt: TGTGCCAGCTCTCCGGACTTCCTCAATGAGCAGTTCTTC
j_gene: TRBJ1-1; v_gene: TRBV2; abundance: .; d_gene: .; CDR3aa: CASSPILGPGAEAFF; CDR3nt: TGTGCCAGCAGCCCTATTTTAGGGCCGGGAGCTGAAGCTTTCTTT
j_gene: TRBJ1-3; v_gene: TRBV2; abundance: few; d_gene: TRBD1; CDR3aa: CASSWIRGRGNTIYF; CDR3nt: TGTGCCAGCAGTTGGATCAGGGGGCGAGGAAACACCATATATTTT
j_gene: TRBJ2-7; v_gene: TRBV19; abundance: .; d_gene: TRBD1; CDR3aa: CASSPDRGVEQYF; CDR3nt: TGTGCCAGTAGTCCGGACAGGGGTGTCGAGCAGTACTTC
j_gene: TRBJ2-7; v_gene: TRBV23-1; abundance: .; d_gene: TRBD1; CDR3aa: CASSQTPGGGSYEQYF; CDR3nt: TGCGCCAGCAGTCAAACTCCAGGGGGCGGCTCCTACGAGCAGTACTTC
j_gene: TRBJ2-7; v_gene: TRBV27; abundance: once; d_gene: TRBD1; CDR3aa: CASSLRGDRAYEQYF; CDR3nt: TGTGCCAGCAGTTTAAGAGGGGACAGGGCGTACGAGCAGTACTTC
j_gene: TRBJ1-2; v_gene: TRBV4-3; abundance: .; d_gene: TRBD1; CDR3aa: CASSHGTGGAGGYTF; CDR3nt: TGCGCCAGCAGTCACGGGACAGGGGGCGCCGGTGGCTACACCTTC
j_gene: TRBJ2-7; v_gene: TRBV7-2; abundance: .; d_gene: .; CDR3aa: CASSSPLWGEQYF; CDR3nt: TGTGCCAGCAGCTCCCCACTGTGGGGCGAGCAGTACTTC
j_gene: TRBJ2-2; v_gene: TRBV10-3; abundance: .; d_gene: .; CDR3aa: CAISSQGGRGTGELFF; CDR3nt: TGTGCCATCAGTTCTCAGGGAGGCAGGGGAACCGGGGAGCTGTTTTTT
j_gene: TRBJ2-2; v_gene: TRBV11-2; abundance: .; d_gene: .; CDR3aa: CASSLSGTSTGELFF; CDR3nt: TGTGCCAGCAGCTTATCCGGGACCTCCACCGGGGAGCTGTTTTTT
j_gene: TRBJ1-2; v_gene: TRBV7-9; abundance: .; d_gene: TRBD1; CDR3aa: CASTKTGPGQGILGYGYTF; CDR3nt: TGTGCCAGCACCAAAACCGGCCCCGGACAGGGGATTCTAGGCTATGGCTACACCTTC
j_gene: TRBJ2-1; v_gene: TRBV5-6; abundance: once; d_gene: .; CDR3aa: CASTERATNTEQFF; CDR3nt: TGTGCCAGCACCGAGCGGGCTACTAATACGGAGCAGTTCTTC
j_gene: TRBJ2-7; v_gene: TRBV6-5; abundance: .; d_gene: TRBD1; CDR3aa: CASRGGQENFYEQYF; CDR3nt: TGTGCCAGCAGGGGGGGACAGGAGAATTTCTACGAGCAGTACTTC
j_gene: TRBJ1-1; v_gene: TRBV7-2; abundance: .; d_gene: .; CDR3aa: CASSSTGAHLTEAFF; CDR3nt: TGTGCCAGCAGCTCGACAGGAGCCCATCTCACTGAAGCTTTCTTT
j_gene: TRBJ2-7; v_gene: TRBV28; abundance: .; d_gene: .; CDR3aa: CASSASIIGAEQYF; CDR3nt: TGTGCCAGCAGTGCCTCTATTATTGGGGCCGAGCAGTACTTC
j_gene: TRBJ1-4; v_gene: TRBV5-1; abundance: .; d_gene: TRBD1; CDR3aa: CASSPGRTGGTYEKLFF; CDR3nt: TGCGCCAGCAGCCCGGGGAGGACAGGGGGTACCTATGAAAAACTGTTTTTT
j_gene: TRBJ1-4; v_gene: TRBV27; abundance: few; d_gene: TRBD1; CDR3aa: CASRGQGQKLFF; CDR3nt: TGTGCCAGCAGGGGACAGGGACAAAAACTGTTTTTT
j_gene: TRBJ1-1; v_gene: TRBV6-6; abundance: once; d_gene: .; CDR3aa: CASSSNGNTEAFF; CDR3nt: TGTGCCAGCAGTTCGAACGGGAACACTGAAGCTTTCTTT
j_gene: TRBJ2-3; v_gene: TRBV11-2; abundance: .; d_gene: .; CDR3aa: CASTAGGTQYF; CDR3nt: TGTGCCAGCACGGCCGGAGGTACGCAGTATTTT
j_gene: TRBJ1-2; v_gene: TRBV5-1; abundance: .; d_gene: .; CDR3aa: CASSLEGCCQGRGYTF; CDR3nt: TGCGCCAGCAGCTTAGAAGGCTGCTGTCAGGGACGGGGCTACACCTTC
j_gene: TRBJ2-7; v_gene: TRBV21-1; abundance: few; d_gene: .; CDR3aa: CASSKTEPTLYEQYF; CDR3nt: TGTGCCAGCAGCAAAACCGAACCTACACTATACGAGCAGTACTTC
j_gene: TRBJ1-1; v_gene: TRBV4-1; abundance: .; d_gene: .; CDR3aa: CASSQVYTIESTEAFF; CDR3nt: TGCGCCAGCAGCCAAGTGTACACCATTGAGAGCACTGAAGCTTTCTTT
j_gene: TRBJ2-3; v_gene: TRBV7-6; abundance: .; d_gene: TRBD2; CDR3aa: CASRVAGWVDTQYF; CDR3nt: TGTGCCAGCAGGGTAGCGGGATGGGTAGATACGCAGTATTTT
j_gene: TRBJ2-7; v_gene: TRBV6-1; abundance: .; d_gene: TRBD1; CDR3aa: CASSEMGLGTGGF; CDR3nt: TGTGCCAGCAGTGAAATGGGCCTCGGGACAGGGGGCTTC
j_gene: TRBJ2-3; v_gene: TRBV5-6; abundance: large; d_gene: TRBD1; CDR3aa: CASSLFQGAWDTQYF; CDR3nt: TGTGCCAGCAGCTTGTTCCAGGGGGCATGGGATACGCAGTATTTT
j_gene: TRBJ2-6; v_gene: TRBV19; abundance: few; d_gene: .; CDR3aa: CASSFTSGANVLTF; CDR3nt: TGTGCCAGTAGTTTCACATCAGGGGCCAACGTCCTGACTTTC
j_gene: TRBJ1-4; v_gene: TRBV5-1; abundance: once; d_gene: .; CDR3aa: CASSFSAAGTEKLFF; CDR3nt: TGCGCCAGCAGCTTCAGTGCAGCGGGGACTGAAAAACTGTTTTTT
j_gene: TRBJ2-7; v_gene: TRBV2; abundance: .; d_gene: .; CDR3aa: CASSENYEQYF; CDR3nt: TGTGCCAGCAGTGAGAACTACGAGCAGTACTTC
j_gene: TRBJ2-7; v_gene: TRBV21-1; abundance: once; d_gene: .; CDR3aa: CASSQTFSYEQYF; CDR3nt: TGTGCCAGCAGCCAGACCTTTTCCTACGAGCAGTACTTC
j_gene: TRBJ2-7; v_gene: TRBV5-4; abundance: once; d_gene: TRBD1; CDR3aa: CASSKHPGTATYEQYF; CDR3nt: TGTGCCAGCAGCAAGCACCCCGGGACAGCTACTTACGAGCAGTACTTC
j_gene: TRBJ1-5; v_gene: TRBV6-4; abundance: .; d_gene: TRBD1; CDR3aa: CASSGTGSEPQHF; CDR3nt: TGTGCCAGCAGCGGGACAGGGAGTGAGCCCCAGCATTTT
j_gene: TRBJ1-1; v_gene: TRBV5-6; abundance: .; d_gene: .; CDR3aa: CASSSLGRVNTEAFF; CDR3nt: TGTGCCAGCAGCTCCTTGGGACGGGTGAACACTGAAGCTTTCTTT
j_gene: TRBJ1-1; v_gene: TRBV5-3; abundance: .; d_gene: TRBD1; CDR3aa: CARSLKGQGAGMNTEAFF; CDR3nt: TGTGCCAGAAGCTTGAAGGGACAGGGGGCGGGAATGAACACTGAAGCTTTCTTT
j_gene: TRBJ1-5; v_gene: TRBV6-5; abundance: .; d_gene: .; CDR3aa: CASRVAQPQHF; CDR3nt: TGTGCCAGCAGGGTCGCTCAGCCCCAGCATTTT
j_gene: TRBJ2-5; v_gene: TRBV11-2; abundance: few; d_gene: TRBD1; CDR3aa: CASSLSRDRGEQYF; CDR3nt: TGTGCCAGCAGCTTAAGCCGGGACAGAGGGGAGCAGTACTTC
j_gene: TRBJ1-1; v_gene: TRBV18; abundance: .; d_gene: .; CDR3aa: CASSYVGGNTEAFF; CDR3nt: TGTGCCAGCTCGTACGTGGGGGGGAACACTGAAGCTTTCTTT
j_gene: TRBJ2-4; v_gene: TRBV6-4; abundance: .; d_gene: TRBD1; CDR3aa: CASSSPAGTGKAKNIQYF; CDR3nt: TGTGCCAGCAGTTCACCCGCCGGGACAGGGAAAGCCAAAAACATTCAGTACTTC
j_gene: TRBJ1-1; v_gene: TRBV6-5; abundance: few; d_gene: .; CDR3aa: CASSYLWGGQTEAFF; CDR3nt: TGTGCCAGCAGTTACTTATGGGGAGGGCAAACTGAAGCTTTCTTT
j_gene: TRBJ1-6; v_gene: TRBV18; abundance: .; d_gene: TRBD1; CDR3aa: CAHPDRGAYNSPLHF; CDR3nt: TGTGCCCACCCGGACAGGGGAGCCTATAATTCACCCCTCCACTTT
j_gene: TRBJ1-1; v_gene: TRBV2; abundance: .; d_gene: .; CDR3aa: CASSEESRTEAFF; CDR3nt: TGTGCCAGCAGTGAAGAGTCGCGGACTGAAGCTTTCTTT
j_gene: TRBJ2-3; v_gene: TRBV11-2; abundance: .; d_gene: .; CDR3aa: CASRHPRTDTQYF; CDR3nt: TGTGCCAGCAGGCATCCTAGAACAGATACGCAGTATTTT
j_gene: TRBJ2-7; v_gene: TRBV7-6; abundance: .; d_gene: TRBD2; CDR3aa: CASSPSSGGSYEQYF; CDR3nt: TGTGCCAGCAGCCCGTCCAGCGGGGGTTCCTACGAGCAGTACTTC
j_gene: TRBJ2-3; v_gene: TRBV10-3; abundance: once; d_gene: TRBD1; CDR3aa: CAISDSRGDRGADTQYF; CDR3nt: TGTGCCATCAGTGATAGTCGAGGGGACAGGGGCGCAGATACGCAGTATTTT
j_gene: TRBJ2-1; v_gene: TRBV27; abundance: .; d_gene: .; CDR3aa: CASSSGGTVSYNEQFF; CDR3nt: TGTGCCAGCAGTTCGGGGGGGACAGTTAGTTACAATGAGCAGTTCTTC